The subject of this entry is one T cell receptor (beta chain). This sample stems from a study of blood T cell repertoires in COVID-19. TCRdb keeps only in-frame clones here, not all; method: immunoSEQ multiplex PCR. Of over 300,000 clones listed, around 87% are singletons. This CDR3 contains 18 residues. The germline V gene has CDR1 SGDLS and CDR2 YYNGEE. Trimming at V came to 4 bases and at J to 3 bases, leaving 16 bases not matched to a gene. The V gene is TRBV9, the J gene TRBJ1-1; 9 positions agree with TRBD1. The clonotype comes from a man in his late teens or twenties with active or convalescent COVID-19. Material: peripheral blood. The CDR3 sequence is CASSIIPGQGIVDTEAFF. The CDR3 DNA reads TGTGCCAGCAGCATAATCCCGGGACAGGGAATAGTGGACACTGAAGCTTTCTTT.